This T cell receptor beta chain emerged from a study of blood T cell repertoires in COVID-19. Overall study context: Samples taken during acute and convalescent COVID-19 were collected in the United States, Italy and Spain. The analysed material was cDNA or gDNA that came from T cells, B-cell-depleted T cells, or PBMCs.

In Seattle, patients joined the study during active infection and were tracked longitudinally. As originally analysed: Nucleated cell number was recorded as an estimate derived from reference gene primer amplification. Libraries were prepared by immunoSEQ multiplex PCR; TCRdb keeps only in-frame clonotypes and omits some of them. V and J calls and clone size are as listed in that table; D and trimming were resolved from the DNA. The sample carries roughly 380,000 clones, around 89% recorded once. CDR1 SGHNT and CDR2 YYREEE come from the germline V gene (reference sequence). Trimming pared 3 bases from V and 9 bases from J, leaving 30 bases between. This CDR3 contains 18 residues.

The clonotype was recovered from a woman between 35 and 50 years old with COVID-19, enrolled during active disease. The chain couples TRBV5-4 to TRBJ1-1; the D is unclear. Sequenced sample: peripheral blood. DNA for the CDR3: TGTGCCAGCAGCTCCCAGACGGTCGGCGGAGTTACCCGAACAAAAGCTTTCTTT. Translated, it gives CASSSQTVGGVTRTKAFF.